This T cell receptor (beta chain) derives from a study of PD-1 blockade in classical Hodgkin lymphoma. On this clone: The antigen remains unidentified.

Study-wide findings and caveats: CD4+ TCR diversity, unlike CD8+, rose significantly by C4D1.

In every patient, relapse followed autologous stem cell transplantation, while exposure to brentuximab vedotin differed. Complete response, partial response or progressive disease constituted the best responses recorded. Sequencing was performed with immunoSEQ multiplex PCR; in TCRdb, only in-frame clones are kept and a portion is missing. Among tens of thousands of clones, 80% to 90% were seen once, and the ten largest hold about 15%. The CDR3 totals 14 residues. CDR1 is MDHEN, CDR2 SYDVKM, per germline. Germline trimming cut 7 bases from V and 4 bases from J; bases unmatched to any gene: 9. The chain couples TRBV28 to TRBJ2-7; 8 nucleotides match TRBD2. This TCR was recovered from a human donor with classical Hodgkin lymphoma. The sequencing here drew on peripheral blood mononuclear cells (PBMCs), taken at baseline. The DNA for the CDR3 is TGTGCCAGCACCTTCCAGGGGACTAGATACGAGCAGTACTTC. It is translated as CASTFQGTRYEQYF. Variable domain in full (rest from reference TRBV28 and TRBJ2-7): DVKVTQSSRYLVKRTGEKVFLECVQDMDHENMFWYRQDPGLGLRLIYFSYDVKMKEKGDIPEGYSVSREKKERFSLILESASTNQTSMYLCASTFQGTRYEQYFGPGTRLTVT.